The 23 T cell receptor beta chains given below trace back to one sample, sequenced in a study of cytomegalovirus exposure and HLA in healthy donors. The PCR had 60 Vbeta and 13 Jbeta primers. Profiled with immunoSEQ multiplex PCR; TCRdb holds only in-frame clones, not every one. The profile shows 90,000 to 100,000 clones, under 90% of them singletons. Sequenced: PBMCs. Receptor source: a man aged 50-59 years in good health and CMV-seronegative.

CDR3 in DNA: TGTGCCTGGAGCCCACAGGGCTACGAGCAGTACTTC. Protein: CAWSPQGYEQYF. The chain carries TRBV30 and TRBJ2-7; a possible D gene is TRBD1 (6 bases). The CDR3 loop spans 12 amino acids. V lost 3 bases, J lost 3 bases, and 9 bases lay in between. Germline V gene sequence: CDR1 GTSNPN, CDR2 SVGIG (reference sequence).

The rearrangement joins TRBV2 to TRBJ1-4; 7 bases agree with TRBD1. Germline V gene data show CDR1 as SNHLY and CDR2 as FYNNEI. The CDR3 sequence is 16 residues long. The trim removed 4 bases at V and 4 bases at J, leaving 9 bases unmatched. The DNA of the CDR3 is TGTGCCAGCAGTGTCATAGGGGGCGCCGGTAATGAAAAACTGTTTTTT. Protein sequence: CASSVIGGAGNEKLFF.

The chain recombines TRBV9 with TRBJ2-1, with unresolved D. V was trimmed by 3 bases and J by 4 bases, leaving 5 bases between them. CDR1 and CDR2 (germline): SGDLS, YYNGEE. This CDR3 contains 12 residues. For the CDR3, the DNA is TGTGCCAGCAGCGCACTGTACAATGAGCAGTTCTTC. This sequence encodes CASSALYNEQFF.

J is TRBJ1-2 and V is TRBV6-7, with TRBD1 matching 10 bases. TRBV6-7 carries the ORF label, with uncertain function. J gave up 6 bases and V 0 bases, and 13 bases lay outside the gene matches. This CDR3 has 18 amino acids. CDR3 protein: CASSYSPPDRGRANGYTF. CDR3 nucleotides: TGTGCCAGCAGTTACTCGCCCCCAGACAGGGGGCGCGCGAATGGCTACACCTTC.

The chain employs TRBV30 and TRBJ2-7; 8 bases fit TRBD1. The CDR3 extends over 14 amino acids. Germline V gene data show CDR1 as GTSNPN and CDR2 as SVGIG (reference sequence). Losses at the gene ends were 1 base for V and 6 bases for J; bases not matched to a gene: 8. CDR3 in amino acids: CAWSGTGYPSEQYF. The CDR3 DNA follows: TGTGCCTGGAGTGGGACAGGGTATCCCTCCGAGCAGTACTTC.

The genes are TRBV16 and TRBJ1-4; 8 bases fit TRBD1. This CDR3 has 15 amino acids. Germline CDR1 is KGHSY and CDR2 is FQNENV. V lost 7 bases and J lost 8; bases outside the gene matches: 12. CDR3 sequence: CASIPGQGGEEKLFF. The CDR3 DNA reads TGTGCCAGCATCCCCGGACAGGGAGGAGAAGAAAAACTGTTTTTT.

The chain recombines TRBV6-5 with TRBJ2-1, with 9 nucleotides matching TRBD2. From germline, CDR1 is MNHEY and CDR2 SVGAGI. Trimming at V came to 8 bases and at J to 7 bases, leaving 12 bases not matched to a gene. This CDR3 spans 15 amino acids. CDR3 sequence reads: CASHQRGLAANEQFF. CDR3 DNA: TGTGCCAGCCACCAAAGGGGACTAGCAGCAAATGAGCAGTTCTTC.

The gene calls are TRBV2 and TRBJ2-6, with D possibly matching TRBD2 (6 bases). The V end was cut by 8 bases, the J end by 0 bases, with 14 bases between. Germline V gene data show CDR1 as SNHLY and CDR2 as FYNNEI. This CDR3 comprises 16 residues. CDR3 bases: TGTGCCAGCTCGGAGGGAACCCGCTCTGGGGCCAACGTCCTGACTTTC. This translates into CASSEGTRSGANVLTF.

The chain has TRBV28 and TRBJ2-7; 9 bases are a match to TRBD2. CDR3 length: 13 residues. Per the germline V gene, CDR1 is MDHEN and CDR2 is SYDVKM. V lost 11 bases, J lost 4 bases, and 9 bases stayed unmatched. In DNA, the CDR3 is TGTGCCCACACGCGGGGGGGGCGGTACGAGCAGTACTTC. It yields the protein CAHTRGGRYEQYF.

This chain connects TRBV29-1 to TRBJ2-7, with 7 bases lining up with TRBD1. The junction had 19 bases not matched to a gene; V was cut back by 4 bases and J by 7 bases. Looked up from germline, CDR1 is SQVTM and CDR2 is ANQGSEA. The CDR3 covers 16 residues. CDR3 bases: TGCAGCGTTGTTGCTTACGCCACCAGACAGGGCGGTGAGCAGTACTTC. Translation: CSVVAYATRQGGEQYF.

The chain joins TRBV10-2 to TRBJ2-1; 13 nucleotides agree with TRBD2. The V and J ends lost 7 bases and 5 bases, in that order; junction bases with no gene match: 8. This CDR3 region has 16 residues. Germline CDR1 reads WSHSY; CDR2 reads SAAADI. The DNA of the CDR3 is TGCGCCAGCACCGACCAACTAGCGGGAGGGCACAATGAGCAGTTCTTC. Translated: CASTDQLAGGHNEQFF.

In its sample, this clone was seen a few times. The CDR3 loop is CASSRSGTYYEQYF. The DNA of the CDR3 is TGTGCCAGCAGCCGTAGCGGGACCTACTACGAGCAGTACTTC. The V gene is TRBV6-6, the J gene TRBJ2-7, with 8 nucleotides matching TRBD2. CDR1 MNHNY and CDR2 SVGAGI come from the germline V gene (reference sequence). CDR3 size: 14 residues. Trimming took 6 bases from V and 3 from J; bases not matched to a gene: 7.

V usage is TRBV5-1 and J usage is TRBJ1-1; maybe TRBD1 (5 bases). This CDR3 comprises 19 residues. The V gene lost 2 bases and the J gene lost 0 bases, with 23 bases spanning the gap. Germline values: CDR1 SGHRS, CDR2 YFSETQ. The CDR3 loop reads CASSFKLVAGIPLNTEAFF. The CDR3 DNA sequence: TGCGCCAGCAGCTTTAAGTTAGTTGCAGGGATCCCCTTGAACACTGAAGCTTTCTTT.

The V call is TRBV9, the J call TRBJ2-7; 14 bases are shared with TRBD2. With 2 bases clipped from V and 7 bases from J, the junction kept 5 bases outside the gene matches. CDR1 is SGDLS and CDR2 is YYNGEE in the germline V gene. This CDR3 contains 15 residues. The CDR3 loop is CASSVGLAGAGEQYF. CDR3 DNA: TGTGCCAGCAGCGTGGGACTAGCGGGAGCCGGGGAGCAGTACTTC. Complete variable domain (other parts from reference TRBV9 and TRBJ2-7): DSGVTQTPKHLITATGQRVTLRCSPRSGDLSVYWYQQSLDQGLQFLIQYYNGEERAKGNILERFSAQQFPDLHSELNLSSLELGDSALYFCASSVGLAGAGEQYFGPGTRLTVT.

A few counts support this clone. J is TRBJ2-1 and V is TRBV6-6; 7 bases agree with TRBD2. The germline gives CDR1 MNHNY, CDR2 SVGAGI (reference sequence). Germline trimming cut 6 bases from V and 0 bases from J; bases unmatched to any gene: 5. The CDR3 is 15 amino acids. Here the CDR3 DNA reads TGTGCCAGCAGCCCTCGGGAGGTCTCCTACAATGAGCAGTTCTTC. Protein sequence: CASSPREVSYNEQFF.

This chain joins TRBV15 and TRBJ2-5; 11 bases match TRBD2. Germline V gene sequence: CDR1 LNHNV, CDR2 YYDKDF (reference sequence). The CDR3 runs to 15 residues. V was clipped by 3 bases and J by 3 bases; unmatched bases: 3. CDR3 sequence: CATSSILAGEETQYF. The CDR3 DNA sequence: TGTGCCACCAGCAGTATACTAGCGGGGGAAGAGACCCAGTACTTC.

V is TRBV9 and J is TRBJ2-6, with D possibly TRBD1 on 5 matching bases. V was clipped by 4 bases and J by 0 bases, with 20 bases between them. This CDR3 spans 19 amino acids. Germline V gene sequence: CDR1 SGDLS, CDR2 YYNGEE. CDR3 amino acids: CASSRRAGKESSGANVLTF. As DNA, the CDR3 is TGTGCCAGCAGCCGTAGAGCAGGGAAGGAAAGCTCTGGGGCCAACGTCCTGACTTTC.

This clone has just a few counts. The chain combines TRBV5-1 with TRBJ2-2; TRBD1 agrees at 9 bases. The CDR3 is 15 residues long. With 4 bases clipped from V and 11 bases from J, the junction kept 12 bases outside the gene matches. The germline V gene has CDR1 SGHRS and CDR2 YFSETQ. The CDR3 here is CASSTGTGPTEELFF. The CDR3 region has the DNA TGCGCCAGCAGCACCGGGACAGGGCCTACTGAAGAGCTGTTTTTT.

The V gene is TRBV13, the J gene TRBJ1-3, with 10 positions matching TRBD1. Losses at the gene ends were 5 bases for V and 3 bases for J; bases not matched to a gene: 10. The V gene's germline CDR1 is PRHDT and CDR2 FYEKMQ (reference sequence). The CDR3 contains 17 residues. The CDR3 DNA reads TGTGCCAGCAGCCTTAAGACAGGGGGCTTTGTTGGAAACACCATATATTTT. This sequence encodes CASSLKTGGFVGNTIYF.

The V gene is TRBV11-3, the J gene TRBJ2-1, with TRBD1 matching 10 bases. Germline loops: CDR1 SGHNT, CDR2 YENEEA. With 6 bases clipped from V and 5 bases from J, the junction kept 7 bases outside the gene matches. The CDR3 sequence is 15 residues long. CDR3 coding DNA: TGTGCCAGCAGTTTCTCCGGGACAGGGGACAATGAGCAGTTCTTC. It translates to CASSFSGTGDNEQFF.

This clone was recorded only once. The rearrangement uses TRBV10-3 and TRBJ1-2; weak D call: TRBD1 (5 bases). The CDR3 covers 14 residues. Looked up from germline, CDR1 is ENHRY and CDR2 is SYGVKD. V was cut by 11 bases and J by 2 bases, with 18 bases left in between. The CDR3 protein is CAPPLRRGNYGYTF. As DNA, the CDR3 is TGTGCCCCCCCCCTCCGGAGGGGAAACTATGGCTACACCTTC.

V is TRBV6-5 and J is TRBJ1-1, with TRBD1 identical over 7 bases. The germline V gene has CDR1 MNHEY and CDR2 SVGAGI. The CDR3 is 14 amino acids. V dropped 5 bases and J dropped 6; count of bases not matched to a gene: 9. Written as DNA, the CDR3 is TGTGCCAGCAGTGACGGCACAGGGGTCGCTGAAGCTTTCTTT. Translating gives CASSDGTGVAEAFF.

The chain joins TRBV19 to TRBJ1-5; 9 bases agree with TRBD1. The CDR3 runs 15 residues. The V segment lost 7 bases and the J segment 3 bases; nucleotides outside the gene matches: 7. CDR1 is LNHDA, CDR2 SQIVND, per germline (reference sequence). The CDR3 here is CASTAGTGLNQPQHF. As DNA, the CDR3 is TGTGCCAGTACCGCCGGGACAGGGCTCAATCAGCCCCAGCATTTT. Full variable domain (rest looked up from reference TRBV19 and TRBJ1-5): DGGITQSPKYLFRKEGQNVTLSCEQNLNHDAMYWYRQDPGQGLRLIYYSQIVNDFQKGDIAEGYSVSREKKESFPLTVTSAQKNPTAFYLCASTAGTGLNQPQHFGDGTRLSIL.